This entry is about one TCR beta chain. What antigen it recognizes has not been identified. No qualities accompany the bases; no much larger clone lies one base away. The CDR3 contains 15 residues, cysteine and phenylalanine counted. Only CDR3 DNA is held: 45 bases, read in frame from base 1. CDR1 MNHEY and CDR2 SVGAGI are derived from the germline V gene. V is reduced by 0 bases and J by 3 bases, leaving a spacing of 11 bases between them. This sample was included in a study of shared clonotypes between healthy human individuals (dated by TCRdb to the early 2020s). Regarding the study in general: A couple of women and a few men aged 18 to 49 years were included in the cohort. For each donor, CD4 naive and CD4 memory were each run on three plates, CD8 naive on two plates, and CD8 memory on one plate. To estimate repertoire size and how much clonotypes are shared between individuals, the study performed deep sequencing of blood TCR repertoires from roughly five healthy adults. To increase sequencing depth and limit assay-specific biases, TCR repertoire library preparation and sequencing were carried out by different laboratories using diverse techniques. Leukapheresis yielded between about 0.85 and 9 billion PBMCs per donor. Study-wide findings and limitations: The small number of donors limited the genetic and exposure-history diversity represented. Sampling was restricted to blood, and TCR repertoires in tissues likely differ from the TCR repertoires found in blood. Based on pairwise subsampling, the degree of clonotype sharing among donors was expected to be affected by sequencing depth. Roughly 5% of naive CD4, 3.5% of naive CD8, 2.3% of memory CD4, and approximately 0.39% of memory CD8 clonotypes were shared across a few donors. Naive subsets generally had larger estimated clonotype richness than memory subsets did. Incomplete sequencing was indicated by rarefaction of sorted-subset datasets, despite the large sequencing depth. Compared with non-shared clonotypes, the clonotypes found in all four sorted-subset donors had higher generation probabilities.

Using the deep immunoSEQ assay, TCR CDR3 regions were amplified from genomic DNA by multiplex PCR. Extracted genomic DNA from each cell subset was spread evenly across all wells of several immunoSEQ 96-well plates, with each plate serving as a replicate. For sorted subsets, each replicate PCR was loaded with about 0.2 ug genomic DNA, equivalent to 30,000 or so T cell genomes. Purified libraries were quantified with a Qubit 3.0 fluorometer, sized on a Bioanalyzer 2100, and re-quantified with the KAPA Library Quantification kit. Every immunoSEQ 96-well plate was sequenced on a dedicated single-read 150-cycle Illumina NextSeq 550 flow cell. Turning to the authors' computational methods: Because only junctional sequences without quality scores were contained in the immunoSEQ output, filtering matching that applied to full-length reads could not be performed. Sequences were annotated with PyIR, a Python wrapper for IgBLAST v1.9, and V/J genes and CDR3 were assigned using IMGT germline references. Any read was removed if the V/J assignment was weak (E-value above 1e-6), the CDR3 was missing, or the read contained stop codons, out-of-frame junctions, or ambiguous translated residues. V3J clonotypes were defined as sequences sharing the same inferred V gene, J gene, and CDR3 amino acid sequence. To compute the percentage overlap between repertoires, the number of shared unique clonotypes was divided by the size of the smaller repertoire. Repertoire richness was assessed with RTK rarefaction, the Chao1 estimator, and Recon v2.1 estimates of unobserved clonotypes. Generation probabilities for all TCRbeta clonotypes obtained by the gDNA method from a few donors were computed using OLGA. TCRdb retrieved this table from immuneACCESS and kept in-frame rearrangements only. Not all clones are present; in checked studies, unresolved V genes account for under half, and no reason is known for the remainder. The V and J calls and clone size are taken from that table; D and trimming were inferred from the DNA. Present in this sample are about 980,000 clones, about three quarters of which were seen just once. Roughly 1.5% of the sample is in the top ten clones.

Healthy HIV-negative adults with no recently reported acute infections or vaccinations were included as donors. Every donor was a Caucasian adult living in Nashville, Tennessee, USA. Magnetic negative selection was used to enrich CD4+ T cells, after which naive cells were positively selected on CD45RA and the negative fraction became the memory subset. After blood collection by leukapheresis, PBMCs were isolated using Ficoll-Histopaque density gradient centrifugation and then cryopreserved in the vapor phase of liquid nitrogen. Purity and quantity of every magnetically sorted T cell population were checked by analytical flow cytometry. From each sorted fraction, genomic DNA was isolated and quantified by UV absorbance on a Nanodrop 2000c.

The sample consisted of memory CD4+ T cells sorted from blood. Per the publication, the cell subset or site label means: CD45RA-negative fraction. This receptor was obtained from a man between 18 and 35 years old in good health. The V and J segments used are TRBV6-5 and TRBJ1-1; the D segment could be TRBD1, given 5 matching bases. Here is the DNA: TGTGCCAGCAGTTACTCGGTTCAGGGTGACACTGAAGCTTTCTTT. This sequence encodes CASSYSVQGDTEAFF.